This passage covers 16 T cell receptor beta chains from one sample sequenced in a study of OX40 agonist ivuxolimab in advanced cancers. Generated by immunoSEQ multiplex PCR, the TCRdb table keeps only in-frame clones and is missing some. The sample lists 25,000 to 35,000 clones; over 90% were seen once. The material sequenced was CD4+ or CD8+ T cells sorted from blood, taken in a trial of the OX40 agonist ivuxolimab. These receptors all stem from an adult with an advanced solid tumor such as melanoma, head and neck, liver or kidney cancer.

The V and J genes are TRBV4-1 and TRBJ1-5; 8 nucleotides agree with TRBD1. In germline, CDR1 is MGHRA, CDR2 YSYEKL. The CDR3 is 16 residues long. V lost 0 bases, J lost 2 bases, and 3 bases stayed unmatched. The CDR3 protein is CASSQDPDRGNQPQHF. CDR3 nucleotide sequence: TGCGCCAGCAGCCAAGATCCGGACAGGGGCAATCAGCCCCAGCATTTT.

The chain carries TRBV27 and TRBJ2-3; D ambiguous. Trimming left V 5 bases short and J 10 bases short, with 13 bases between. CDR3 length: 12 amino acids. The V gene's germline CDR1 is MNHEY and CDR2 SMNVEV (reference sequence). DNA of the CDR3: TGTGCCAGCAGTCCCTCCGTTATCGCGCAGTATTTT. This sequence encodes CASSPSVIAQYF.

The rearrangement links TRBV7-3 to TRBJ2-3, with 10 bases fitting TRBD2. The CDR3 loop spans 15 amino acids. The germline CDR1 and CDR2 sequences are SGHTA and FQGTGA. J gave up 3 bases and V 3 bases, and 3 bases lay outside the gene matches. The CDR3 loop is CASSLGLAHTDTQYF. CDR3 bases: TGTGCCAGCAGCTTGGGACTAGCGCATACAGATACGCAGTATTTT. Combining the CDR3 with reference TRBV7-3 and TRBJ2-3 gives the whole variable domain GAGVSQTPSNKVTEKGKYVELRCDPISGHTALYWYRQSLGQGPEFLIYFQGTGAADDSGLPNDRFFAVRPEGSVSTLKIQRTERGDSAVYLCASSLGLAHTDTQYFGPGTRLTVL.

This clone was seen only once. The rearrangement links TRBV19 to TRBJ2-7; maybe TRBD2 (5 bases). The CDR3 runs to 14 residues. From germline, CDR1 is LNHDA and CDR2 SQIVND (reference sequence). Trimming shortened V by 1 base and J by 7 bases, and 14 bases separated the two germline ends. This chain's CDR3 is CASSIALRDWEQYF. CDR3 DNA sequence: TGTGCCAGTAGTATAGCCCTCCGGGATTGGGAGCAGTACTTC.

The gene calls are TRBV7-2 and TRBJ2-7, with D perhaps TRBD1 (6 bases). Germline V gene data show CDR1 as SGHTA and CDR2 as FQGNSA. This CDR3 has 13 amino acids. V was cut by 4 bases and J by 3 bases, with 10 bases left in between. The CDR3 is CASSSLQGYEQYF. Here the CDR3 DNA reads TGTGCCAGCAGCTCCTTACAGGGCTACGAGCAGTACTTC.

The CDR3 region is CASSRTTSGSRDEQFF. The CDR3, as DNA: TGTGCCAGCAGTCGAACGACTAGCGGGAGTCGGGATGAGCAGTTCTTC. The rearrangement links TRBV27 to TRBJ2-1; 12 nucleotides agree with TRBD2. This CDR3 comprises 16 residues. V shed 5 bases, J shed 8 bases, and the junction held 10 bases outside the gene matches. In germline, CDR1 is MNHEY, CDR2 SMNVEV (reference sequence).

The rearrangement uses TRBV27 and TRBJ2-7; 7 bases match TRBD1. The CDR3 contains 13 residues. J was trimmed by 3 bases and V by 4 bases; bases with no gene match: 3. Germline assignment: CDR1 MNHEY and CDR2 SMNVEV (reference sequence). CDR3 region: CASSSGQNYEQYF. CDR3 nucleotides: TGTGCCAGCAGTTCGGGACAGAACTACGAGCAGTACTTC.

CDR3 amino acids: CASSQGTGLNTEAFF. The CDR3, as DNA: TGCGCCAGCAGCCAAGGGACAGGGCTGAACACTGAAGCTTTCTTT. The chain couples TRBV4-1 to TRBJ1-1, with 8 bases that match TRBD1. The CDR3 is 15 amino acids. The germline V gene encodes CDR1 MGHRA and CDR2 YSYEKL. V lost 1 base and J lost 0; bases outside the gene matches: 1.

The rearrangement joins TRBV29-1 to TRBJ2-1; the match to TRBD2 covers 8 bases. J was trimmed by 1 base and V by 6 bases; bases with no gene match: 8. This CDR3 comprises 15 residues. Germline CDR1 SQVTM, CDR2 ANQGSEA. This chain's CDR3 is CSVTISGKSYNEQFF. CDR3 DNA: TGCAGCGTCACCATTAGCGGGAAGTCCTACAATGAGCAGTTCTTC.

This chain uses TRBV5-4 with TRBJ2-7; the D gene could be TRBD1 or TRBD2 (6 bases each). Germline assignment: CDR1 SGHNT and CDR2 YYREEE (reference sequence). This CDR3 is 14 amino acids long. Trimming took off 8 bases at V and 4 bases at J, with 19 bases between the two ends. As DNA, the CDR3 is TGTGCCAGTATGAGTTGGGGGGCTCAATACGAGCAGTACTTC. The encoded protein is CASMSWGAQYEQYF.

This clone was found once. The chain employs TRBV2 and TRBJ2-1; D is possibly TRBD2 (6 bases). The CDR3 sequence is 17 residues long. Germline V CDR1 and CDR2: SNHLY, FYNNEI. V lost 6 bases, J lost 4 bases, and 22 bases lay in between. The CDR3 reads CASRKPAQEGVYNEQFF. CDR3 DNA: TGTGCCAGCAGAAAACCAGCGCAGGAGGGTGTTTACAATGAGCAGTTCTTC.

The genes are TRBV5-4 and TRBJ1-2; 7 nucleotides line up with TRBD1. The germline CDR1 and CDR2 sequences are SGHNT and YYREEE (reference sequence). CDR3 length equals 14 residues. The V and J ends lost 1 base and 6 bases, in that order; junction bases with no gene match: 6. The CDR3 nucleotides are TGTGCCAGCAGCTTGTTGTCAGGGGGACATGGCTACACCTTC. This gives the protein CASSLLSGGHGYTF.

The rearrangement links TRBV5-8 to TRBJ2-5, with a possible D match to TRBD1 (6 bases). The CDR3 runs 15 residues. Germline assignment: CDR1 SGHTS and CDR2 YDEGEE. Trimming took 2 bases from V and 2 from J, leaving 13 bases between them. CDR3 coding DNA: TGTGCCAGCAGCTTCCTCCGGGACAATCAAGAGACCCAGTACTTC. Protein: CASSFLRDNQETQYF.

This clone has a single count. The chain links TRBV7-3 to TRBJ1-1; the match to TRBD1 covers 8 bases. J gave up 10 bases and V 4 bases, and 11 bases lay outside the gene matches. The CDR3 extends over 14 amino acids. CDR1 is SGHTA and CDR2 is FQGTGA in the germline V gene. In nucleotides, the CDR3 is TGTGCCAGCAGCTCAATCGGGACAGGAGAAGCAGCTTTCTTT. It encodes CASSSIGTGEAAFF.

The rearrangement uses TRBV30 and TRBJ2-3, with a tentative D call TRBD2 (5 bases). CDR1 and CDR2 (germline): GTSNPN, SVGIG (reference sequence). The CDR3 contains 15 residues. Trimming took 4 bases from V and 6 from J, leaving 20 bases between them. CDR3 loop: CAWKPGGLMGDTQYF. CDR3 coding DNA: TGTGCCTGGAAACCCGGCGGGCTAATGGGGGATACGCAGTATTTT.

This chain connects TRBV19 to TRBJ1-2; 7 bases agree with TRBD1. CDR1 LNHDA and CDR2 SQIVND come from the germline V gene (reference sequence). Unmatched junction bases numbered 5, after V lost 5 bases and J lost 8 bases. The CDR3 sequence is 12 residues long. The CDR3 sequence is CASSPTGDGYTF. The DNA for the CDR3 is TGTGCCAGTAGTCCCACAGGGGACGGCTACACCTTC.